The present T cell receptor (beta chain) was sequenced within a study of control samples from healthy donors and cancer patients. TCRdb keeps only in-frame clones here, not all; method: immunoSEQ multiplex PCR. The repertoire consists of about 100,000 clones, with approximately 92% occurring once and the leading ten covering about 2.9%. The V gene end was trimmed by 4 bases and the J gene end by 6 bases; junction bases not matched to a gene: 4. Germline lookup yields CDR1 KGHSH and CDR2 LQKENI. This CDR3 comprises 14 residues. The TCR originated in a human donor in good health. The donor label of this sample is uncertain. The chain uses TRBV18 and TRBJ2-2, with 8 bases that match TRBD1. The sample consisted of blood. CDR3 sequence: CASSLDRASGELFF. CDR3 DNA sequence: TGTGCCAGCTCACTGGACAGGGCTTCCGGGGAGCTGTTTTTT.